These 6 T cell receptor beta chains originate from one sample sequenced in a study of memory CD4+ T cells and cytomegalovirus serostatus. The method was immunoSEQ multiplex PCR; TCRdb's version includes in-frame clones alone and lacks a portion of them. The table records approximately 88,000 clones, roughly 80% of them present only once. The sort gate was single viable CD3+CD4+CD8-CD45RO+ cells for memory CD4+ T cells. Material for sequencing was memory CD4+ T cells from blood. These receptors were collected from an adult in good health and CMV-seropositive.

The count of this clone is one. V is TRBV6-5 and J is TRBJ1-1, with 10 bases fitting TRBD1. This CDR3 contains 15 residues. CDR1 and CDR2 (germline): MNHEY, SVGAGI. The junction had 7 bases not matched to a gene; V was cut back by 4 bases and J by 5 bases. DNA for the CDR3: TGTGCCAGCAGTTCACGGACAGGGGGGAGAACTGAAGCTTTCTTT. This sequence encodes CASSSRTGGRTEAFF.

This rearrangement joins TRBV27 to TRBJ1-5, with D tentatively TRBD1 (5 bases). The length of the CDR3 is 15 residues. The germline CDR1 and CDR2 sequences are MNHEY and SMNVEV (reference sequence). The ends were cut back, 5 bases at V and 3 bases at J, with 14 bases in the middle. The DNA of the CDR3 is TGTGCCAGCAGTGAAGTGGGGCGGTTCAATCAGCCCCAGCATTTT. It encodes CASSEVGRFNQPQHF.

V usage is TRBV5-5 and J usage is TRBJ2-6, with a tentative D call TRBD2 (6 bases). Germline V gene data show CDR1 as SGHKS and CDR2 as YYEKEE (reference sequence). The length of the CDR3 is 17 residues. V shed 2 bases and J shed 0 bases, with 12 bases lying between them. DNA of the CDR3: TGTGCCAGCAGCTTTGTCGCGGGATTCTCTGGGGCCAACGTCCTGACTTTC. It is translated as CASSFVAGFSGANVLTF.

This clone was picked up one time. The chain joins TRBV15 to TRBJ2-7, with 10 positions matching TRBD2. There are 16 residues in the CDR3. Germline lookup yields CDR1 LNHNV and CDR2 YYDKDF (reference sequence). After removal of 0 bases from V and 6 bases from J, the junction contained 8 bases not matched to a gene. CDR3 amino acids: CATSRDLLAGAPEQYF. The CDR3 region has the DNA TGTGCCACCAGCAGAGATCTCCTAGCGGGAGCTCCCGAGCAGTACTTC. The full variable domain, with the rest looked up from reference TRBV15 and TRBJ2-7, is DAMVIQNPRYQVTQFGKPVTLSCSQTLNHNVMYWYQQKSSQAPKLLFHYYDKDFNNEADTPDNFQSRRPNTSFCFLDIRSPGLGDTAMYLCATSRDLLAGAPEQYFGPGTRLTVT.

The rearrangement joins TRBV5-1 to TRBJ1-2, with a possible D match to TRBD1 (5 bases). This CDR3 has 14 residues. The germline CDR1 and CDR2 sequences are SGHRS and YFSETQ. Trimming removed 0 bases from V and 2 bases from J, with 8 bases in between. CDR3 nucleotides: TGCGCCAGCAGCTTGGGAGGGGCGAACTATGGCTACACCTTC. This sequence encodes CASSLGGANYGYTF.

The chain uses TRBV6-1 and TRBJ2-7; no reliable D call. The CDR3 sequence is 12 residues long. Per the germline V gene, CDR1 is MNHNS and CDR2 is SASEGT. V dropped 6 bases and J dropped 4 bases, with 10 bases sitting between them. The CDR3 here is CASSDLKYEQYF. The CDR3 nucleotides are TGTGCCAGCAGCGACCTAAAGTACGAGCAGTACTTC.